Listed below are T cell receptor beta chains from one sample, sequenced in a study of T cells in localized non-small cell lung cancer. Profiled with immunoSEQ multiplex PCR; TCRdb holds only in-frame clones, not every one. The data show 25,000 to 40,000 clones, with roughly 77% seen just once and more than 15% held by the top ten. Specimen: peripheral blood, collected before any cancer treatment. The receptors shown here come from a male donor at least 60 years old with stage III squamous cell lung carcinoma. Each CDR3 is given with its conserved first and last residue. D genes are given only for firm matches. Size values are once, few and many counts, or a class for expanded clones, and some rows have none.

- | TRBJ1-4 | TRBV1 | - | CTSSQDDGATGVVEKLFF | TGCACCAGCAGCCAAGATGACGGAGCGACAGGAGTCGTTGAAAAACTGTTTTTT
- | TRBJ1-2 | TRBV4-3 | - | CASSQQDFGGYTF | TGCGCCAGCAGCCAACAGGATTTTGGTGGCTACACCTTC
- | TRBJ1-3 | TRBV19 | few | CASSIVGRTSGNTIYF | TGTGCCAGTAGTATAGTAGGACGGACCTCTGGAAACACCATATATTTT
- | TRBJ1-5 | TRBV7-2 | few | CASSPGMDQPQHF | TGTGCCAGCAGCCCAGGTATGGACCAGCCCCAGCATTTT
TRBD2 | TRBJ2-7 | TRBV28 | - | CASNPILAGREQYF | TGTGCCAGCAATCCCATACTAGCGGGACGCGAGCAGTACTTC
- | TRBJ1-2 | TRBV10-3 | - | CAIRSNGANYGYTF | TGTGCCATCAGATCCAACGGTGCTAACTATGGCTACACCTTC
- | TRBJ1-4 | TRBV28 | - | CATRDFGVEKLFF | TGTGCCACCCGGGACTTCGGAGTTGAAAAACTGTTTTTT
- | TRBJ2-3 | TRBV19 | - | CASSAVADTQYF | TGTGCCAGTAGCGCAGTGGCAGATACGCAGTATTTT
- | TRBJ1-5 | TRBV18 | once | CASSPVPNSNQPQHF | TGTGCCAGCTCACCAGTACCGAATAGCAATCAGCCCCAGCATTTT
- | TRBJ2-7 | TRBV5-4 | few | CASSLDRVYEQYF | TGTGCCAGCAGCTTGGACAGAGTTTACGAGCAGTACTTC
TRBD1 | TRBJ1-3 | TRBV9 | - | CASGKTGAGNTIYF | TGTGCCAGCGGCAAGACAGGGGCTGGAAACACCATATATTTT
TRBD1 | TRBJ2-1 | TRBV7-9 | - | CASSFNRDSYNEQFF | TGTGCCAGCAGCTTTAACCGGGACAGCTACAATGAGCAGTTCTTC
TRBD2 | TRBJ2-5 | TRBV15 | - | CATSRTSGGAVGQETQYF | TGTGCCACCAGTAGGACTAGCGGGGGGGCGGTTGGCCAAGAGACCCAGTACTTC
- | TRBJ1-5 | TRBV9 | few | CASSVGGQNQPQHF | TGTGCCAGCAGCGTAGGAGGGCAAAATCAGCCCCAGCATTTT
- | TRBJ2-5 | TRBV6-1 | - | CASSETGHPKYF | TGTGCCAGCAGTGAAACGGGACACCCGAAGTACTTC
- | TRBJ2-2 | TRBV30 | - | CACLWRGELFF | TGTGCCTGTCTCTGGCGGGGGGAGCTGTTTTTT
- | TRBJ1-3 | TRBV14 | - | CASSSFRSSGNTIYF | TGTGCCAGCAGCTCGTTCAGAAGCTCTGGAAACACCATATATTTT
- | TRBJ2-7 | TRBV5-1 | few | CASSSRNSYEQYF | TGCGCCAGCAGCTCCCGTAACTCCTACGAGCAGTACTTC
- | TRBJ1-3 | TRBV11-2 | - | CASTGASGNTIYF | TGTGCCAGCACAGGGGCCTCTGGAAACACCATATATTTT
TRBD2 | TRBJ2-1 | TRBV7-2 | - | CASSSTSGGYNEQFF | TGTGCCAGCAGTTCCACTAGCGGGGGATACAATGAGCAGTTCTTC
- | TRBJ1-2 | TRBV5-8 | - | CAGGSGVNGYTF | TGTGCCGGAGGTTCAGGGGTAAATGGCTACACCTTC
- | TRBJ2-1 | TRBV15 | - | CATSGGRPNEQFF | TGTGCCACCAGCGGGGGTAGGCCCAATGAGCAGTTCTTC
TRBD1 | TRBJ1-1 | TRBV7-9 | - | CASSSRPGQRGLNTEAFF | TGTGCCAGCAGCTCTAGACCGGGACAGCGGGGCTTAAACACTGAAGCTTTCTTT
- | TRBJ1-1 | TRBV20-1 | - | CSGLRNTEAFF | TGCAGTGGTTTAAGGAACACTGAAGCTTTCTTT
TRBD2 | TRBJ2-2 | TRBV29-1 | - | CSVSRGGPNTGELFF | TGCAGCGTTTCGCGGGGAGGGCCAAACACCGGGGAGCTGTTTTTT
TRBD2 | TRBJ2-3 | TRBV6-5 | - | CASSSGGRMTDTQYF | TGTGCCAGCAGTTCGGGGGGGAGAATGACAGATACGCAGTATTTT
- | TRBJ1-1 | TRBV29-1 | - | CSVVSGRTEAFF | TGCAGCGTTGTCTCAGGGAGGACTGAAGCTTTCTTT
- | TRBJ2-7 | TRBV18 | - | CASSPGLSYEQYF | TGTGCCAGCTCACCGGGACTTTCCTACGAGCAGTACTTC
- | TRBJ1-2 | TRBV6-5 | - | CASSPITGGYTF | TGTGCCAGCAGTCCTATCACGGGCGGCTACACTTTC
- | TRBJ2-6 | TRBV18 | - | CASSQGSSGANVLTF | TGTGCCAGCTCGCAGGGTAGTTCTGGGGCCAACGTCCTGACTTTC
TRBD2 | TRBJ2-5 | TRBV7-3 | - | CASSPGLAGTQYF | TGTGCCAGCAGCCCGGGACTAGCGGGGACCCAGTACTTC
- | TRBJ1-2 | TRBV7-9 | - | CASSFHEGYGYTF | TGTGCCAGCAGCTTTCACGAGGGCTATGGCTACACCTTC
- | TRBJ2-5 | TRBV2 | few | CASSEGGETQYF | TGTGCCAGCAGTGAAGGGGGCGAGACCCAGTACTTC
- | TRBJ2-7 | TRBV7-2 | few | CASSLRLDSPSYEQYF | TGTGCCAGCAGCTTACGCCTGGACAGTCCCTCCTACGAGCAGTACTTC
- | TRBJ2-7 | TRBV6-6 | - | CASSFSSQKLYEQYF | TGTGCCAGCAGTTTTTCTTCACAGAAGCTCTACGAGCAGTACTTC
- | TRBJ2-1 | TRBV4-3 | - | CASSQDRSFRGNEQFF | TGCGCCAGCAGCCAAGATAGGTCCTTCAGGGGCAATGAGCAGTTCTTC
- | TRBJ1-1 | TRBV27 | - | CASIRQARSTEAFF | TGTGCCAGCATACGACAGGCGAGATCCACTGAAGCTTTCTTT
TRBD1 | TRBJ2-7 | TRBV27 | - | CASSLTGDEQYF | TGTGCCAGCAGTCTTACAGGGGACGAGCAGTACTTC
- | TRBJ1-5 | TRBV5-1 | - | CASSVIGGNQPQHF | TGCGCCAGCAGCGTGATTGGGGGGAATCAGCCCCAGCATTTT
- | TRBJ1-2 | TRBV20-1 | once | CSAFIYGYTF | TGCAGTGCTTTTATCTATGGCTACACCTTC
- | TRBJ2-2 | TRBV5-1 | once | CASSLVLGGNTGELFF | TGCGCCAGCAGCTTGGTGCTCGGGGGGAACACCGGGGAGCTGTTTTTT
- | TRBJ2-6 | TRBV7-2 | once | CASSSTRPGANVLTF | TGTGCCAGCAGCTCTACCCGGCCTGGGGCCAACGTCCTGACTTTC
TRBD1 | TRBJ2-3 | TRBV5-1 | few | CASSLQPTGSAITDTQYF | TGCGCCAGCAGCCTCCAGCCGACAGGGTCAGCAATCACAGATACGCAGTATTTT
- | TRBJ1-5 | TRBV30 | - | CAWSLTGDQPQHF | TGTGCCTGGAGTTTGACAGGAGATCAGCCCCAGCATTTT
- | TRBJ1-3 | TRBV30 | - | CAWRIGYGRNTIYF | TGTGCCTGGAGGATAGGGTACGGGAGAAACACCATATATTTT
TRBD2 | TRBJ2-7 | TRBV13 | once | CASSPGGAGGYEQYF | TGTGCCAGCAGCCCCGGAGGGGCGGGAGGCTACGAGCAGTACTTC
- | TRBJ1-2 | TRBV12-5 | - | CASGSQTAHGYTF | TGTGCTAGTGGTTCCCAGACAGCCCATGGCTACACCTTC
TRBD1 | TRBJ2-7 | TRBV4-3 | once | CASSQVGTGSDEQYF | TGCGCCAGCAGCCAAGTAGGGACAGGGAGTGACGAGCAGTACTTC
TRBD1 | TRBJ1-1 | TRBV7-2 | - | CASSLVTTGEAEAFF | TGTGCCAGCAGCTTAGTGACGACAGGGGAGGCTGAAGCTTTCTTT
TRBD1 | TRBJ1-1 | TRBV5-1 | - | CASSPEWTGGTEAFF | TGCGCCAGCAGCCCCGAATGGACAGGGGGGACTGAAGCTTTCTTT
- | TRBJ1-1 | TRBV2 | - | CASTQGLGTEAFF | TGTGCCAGCACCCAGGGGTTAGGCACTGAAGCTTTCTTT